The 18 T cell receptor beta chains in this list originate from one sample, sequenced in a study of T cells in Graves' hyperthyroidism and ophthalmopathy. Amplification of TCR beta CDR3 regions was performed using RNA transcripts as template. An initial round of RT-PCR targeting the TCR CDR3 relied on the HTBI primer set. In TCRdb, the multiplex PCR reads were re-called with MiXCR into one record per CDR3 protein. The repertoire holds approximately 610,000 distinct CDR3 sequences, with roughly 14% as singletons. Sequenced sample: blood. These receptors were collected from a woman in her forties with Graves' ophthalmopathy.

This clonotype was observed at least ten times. CDR3 residues: CASSSPGQGFYEQYF. DNA of the CDR3: TGTGCCAGCAGTTCTCCGGGACAGGGATTCTACGAGCAGTACTTC. The rearrangement links TRBV28 to TRBJ2-7; TRBD1 agrees at 9 bases. Losses at the gene ends were 4 bases for V and 3 bases for J; bases not matched to a gene: 7. Germline V CDR1 and CDR2: MDHEN, SYDVKM. CDR3 size: 15 residues.

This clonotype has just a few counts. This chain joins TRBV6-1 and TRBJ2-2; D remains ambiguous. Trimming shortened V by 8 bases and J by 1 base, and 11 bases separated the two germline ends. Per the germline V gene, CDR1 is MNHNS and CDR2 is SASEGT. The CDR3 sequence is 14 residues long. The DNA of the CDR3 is TGTGCCAGCTGCAGACACCTGAACACCGGGGAGCTGTTTTTT. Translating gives CASCRHLNTGELFF.

The CDR3 region has the DNA TGCAGTGTGTCCTCCATTAGCTCCTACGAGCAGTACTTC. The encoded protein is CSVSSISSYEQYF. This rearrangement joins TRBV20-1 to TRBJ2-7; D remains unclear. Germline V gene sequence: CDR1 DFQATT, CDR2 SNEGSKA (reference sequence). The CDR3 totals 13 residues. V was trimmed by 7 bases and J by 0 bases, leaving 13 bases between them.

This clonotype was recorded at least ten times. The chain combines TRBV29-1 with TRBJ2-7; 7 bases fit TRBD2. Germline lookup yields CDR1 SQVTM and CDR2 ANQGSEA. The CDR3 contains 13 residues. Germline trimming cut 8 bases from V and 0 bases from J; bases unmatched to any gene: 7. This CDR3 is CSITSDISYEQYF. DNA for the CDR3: TGCAGCATTACTAGCGACATCTCCTACGAGCAGTACTTC.

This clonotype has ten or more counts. The CDR3 nucleotides are TGCGCCAGCAGCTATGGACAGTCAAATTCACCCCTCCACTTT. Translating gives CASSYGQSNSPLHF. The chain uses TRBV5-1 and TRBJ1-6; tentatively, D is TRBD1 (6 bases). The CDR3 runs to 14 residues. The V gene lost 3 bases and the J gene lost 7 bases, with 11 bases spanning the gap. Germline-derived CDR1 and CDR2 are SGHRS and YFSETQ.

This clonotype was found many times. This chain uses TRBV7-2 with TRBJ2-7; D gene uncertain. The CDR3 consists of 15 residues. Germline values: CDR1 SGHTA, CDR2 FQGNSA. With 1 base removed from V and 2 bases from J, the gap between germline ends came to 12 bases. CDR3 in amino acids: CASSLVGGSTYEQYF. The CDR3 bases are TGTGCCAGCAGCTTAGTTGGTGGCTCTACCTACGAGCAGTACTTC.

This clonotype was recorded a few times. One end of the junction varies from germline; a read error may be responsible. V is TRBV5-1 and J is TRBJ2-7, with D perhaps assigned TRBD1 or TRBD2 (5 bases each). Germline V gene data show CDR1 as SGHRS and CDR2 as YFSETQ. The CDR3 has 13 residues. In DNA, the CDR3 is TGCGCCAACAGCTTGGGGACCTGGAACGAGCAGTACTTC. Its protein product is CANSLGTWNEQYF.

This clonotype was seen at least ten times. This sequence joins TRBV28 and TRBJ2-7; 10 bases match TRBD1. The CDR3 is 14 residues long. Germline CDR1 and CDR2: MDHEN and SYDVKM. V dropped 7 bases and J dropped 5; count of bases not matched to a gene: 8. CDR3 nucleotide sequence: TGTGCCAGCACCCCCCCGGGACAGGGGAACGAGCAGTACTTC. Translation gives CASTPPGQGNEQYF.

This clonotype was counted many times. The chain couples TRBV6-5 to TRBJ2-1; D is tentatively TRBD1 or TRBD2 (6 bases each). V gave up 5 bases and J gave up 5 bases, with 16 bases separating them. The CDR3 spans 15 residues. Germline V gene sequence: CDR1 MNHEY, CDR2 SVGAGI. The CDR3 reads CASSPSRGVNNEQFF. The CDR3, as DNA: TGTGCCAGCAGTCCCTCTAGGGGGGTAAACAATGAGCAGTTCTTC.

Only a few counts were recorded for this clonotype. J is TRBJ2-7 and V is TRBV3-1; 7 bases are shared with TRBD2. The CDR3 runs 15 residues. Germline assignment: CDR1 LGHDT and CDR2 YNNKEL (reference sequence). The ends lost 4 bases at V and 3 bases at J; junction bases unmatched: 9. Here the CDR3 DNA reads TGTGCCAGCAGCCCCTCTCCGGGACTAAGCTACGAGCAGTACTTC. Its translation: CASSPSPGLSYEQYF.

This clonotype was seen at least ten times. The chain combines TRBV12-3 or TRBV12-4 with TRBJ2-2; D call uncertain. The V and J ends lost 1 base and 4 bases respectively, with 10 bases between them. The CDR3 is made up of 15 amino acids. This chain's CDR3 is CASSLGVDGTGELFF. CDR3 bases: TGTGCCAGCAGTTTAGGGGTAGACGGCACCGGGGAGCTGTTTTTT.

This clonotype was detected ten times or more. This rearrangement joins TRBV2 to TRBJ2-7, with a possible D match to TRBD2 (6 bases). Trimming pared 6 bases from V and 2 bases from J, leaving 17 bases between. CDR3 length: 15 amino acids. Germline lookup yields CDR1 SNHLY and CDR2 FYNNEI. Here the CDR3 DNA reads TGTGCCAGCAGGAGAGGGACTGCACTAACCTACGAGCAGTACTTC. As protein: CASRRGTALTYEQYF.

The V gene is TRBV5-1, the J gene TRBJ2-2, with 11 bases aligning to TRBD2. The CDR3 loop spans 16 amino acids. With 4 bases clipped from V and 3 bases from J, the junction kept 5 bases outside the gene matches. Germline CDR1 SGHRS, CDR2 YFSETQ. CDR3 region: CASSPGLAEYTGELFF. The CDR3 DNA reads TGCGCCAGCAGCCCGGGACTAGCGGAGTACACCGGGGAGCTGTTTTTT.

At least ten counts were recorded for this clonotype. CDR3 nucleotide sequence: TGTGCCAGCAGCCTAACATGGGACCCGATTACTTCACCCCTCCACTTT. Protein: CASSLTWDPITSPLHF. The chain carries TRBV27 and TRBJ1-6, with a tentative D call TRBD1 (5 bases). The CDR3 is 16 residues long. Per germline, CDR1 MNHEY and CDR2 SMNVEV (reference sequence). V gave up 6 bases and J gave up 9 bases, with 21 bases separating them.

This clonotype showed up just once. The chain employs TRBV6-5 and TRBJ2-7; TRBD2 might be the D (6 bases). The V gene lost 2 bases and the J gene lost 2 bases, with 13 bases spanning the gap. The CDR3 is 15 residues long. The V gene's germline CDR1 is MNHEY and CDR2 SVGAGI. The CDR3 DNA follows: TGTGCCAGCAGTTACAGAGGTAGCGGACCCTACGAGCAGTACTTC. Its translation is CASSYRGSGPYEQYF.

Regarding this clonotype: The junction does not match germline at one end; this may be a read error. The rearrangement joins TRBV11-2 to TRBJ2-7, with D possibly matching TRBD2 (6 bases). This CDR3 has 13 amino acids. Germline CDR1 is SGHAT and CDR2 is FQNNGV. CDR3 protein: CASSLSLGSSTLF. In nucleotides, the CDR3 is TGTGCCAGCAGCTTATCACTCGGGAGTTCAACCCTATTC. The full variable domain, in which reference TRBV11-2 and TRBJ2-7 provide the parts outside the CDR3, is EAGVAQSPRYKIIEKRQSVAFWCNPISGHATLYWYQQILGQGPKLLIQFQNNGVVDDSQLPKDRFSAERLKGVDSTLKIQPAKLEDSAVYLCASSLSLGSSTLFGPGTRLTVT.

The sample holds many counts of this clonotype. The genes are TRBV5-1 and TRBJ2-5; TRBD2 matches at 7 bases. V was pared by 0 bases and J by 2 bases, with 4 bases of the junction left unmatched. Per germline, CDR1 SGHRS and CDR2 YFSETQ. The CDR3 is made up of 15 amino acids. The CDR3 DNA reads TGCGCCAGCAGCTTGGGGGTGCGGGAGCAAGAGACCCAGTACTTC. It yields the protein CASSLGVREQETQYF.

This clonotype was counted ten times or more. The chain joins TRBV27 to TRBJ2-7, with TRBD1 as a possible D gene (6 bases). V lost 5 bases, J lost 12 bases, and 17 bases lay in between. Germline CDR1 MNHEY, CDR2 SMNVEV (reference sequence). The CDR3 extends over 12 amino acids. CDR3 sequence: CASSAPMGAPYF. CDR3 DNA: TGTGCCAGCAGTGCCCCTATGGGGGCGCCGTACTTC.